Shown below are 3 T cell receptor beta chains from a single sample sequenced in a study of long-term antiretroviral therapy in people with HIV. With survey level as its setting, the immunoSEQ assay was v3.0. Assay used: immunoSEQ multiplex PCR; TCRdb lists only in-frame clones, some missing. The table has about 28,000 clones, approximately 86% seen once. The material was unsorted PBMCs, obtained 3 years after starting antiretroviral therapy. These receptors originate from a man aged 35 to 55 with HIV.

The V gene is TRBV29-1, the J gene TRBJ1-2; TRBD1 matches 10 bases. This CDR3 region has 14 residues. Germline CDR1 SQVTM, CDR2 ANQGSEA. V gave up 0 bases and J gave up 7 bases; unmatched junction bases: 5. The CDR3 nucleotides are TGCAGCGTTGAAGACCGACGGACAGGGGGTGGCTACACCTTC. It translates to CSVEDRRTGGGYTF.

V gene TRBV13 combines with J gene TRBJ2-1; the D gene is possibly TRBD2 (6 bases). V was clipped by 5 bases and J by 3 bases, with 17 bases between them. CDR1 is PRHDT, CDR2 FYEKMQ, per germline (reference sequence). The CDR3 loop spans 16 amino acids. The CDR3 is CASSRNPGEHYNEQFF. CDR3 bases: TGTGCCAGCAGCCGCAATCCGGGAGAGCACTACAATGAGCAGTTCTTC.

The chain carries TRBV6-5 and TRBJ2-7; maybe TRBD2 (7 bases). The CDR3 covers 14 residues. V was clipped by 2 bases and J by 4 bases, with 12 bases between them. Germline-derived CDR1 and CDR2 are MNHEY and SVGAGI. The CDR3 DNA reads as TGTGCCAGCAGTTACGGGGGGGGCGGTTACGAGCAGTACTTC. As protein: CASSYGGGGYEQYF.